The 16 T cell receptor beta chains in this list originate from one sample, sequenced in a study of shared clonotypes between healthy human individuals. Repertoires were generated with immunoSEQ multiplex PCR, while TCRdb's copy carries only in-frame clones and drops some. The table lists 1.5 million to 2.5 million clones, about 95% of them singletons. The naive CD8 subset, CD45RO-negative cells positively selected for CCR7, excluded terminally differentiated effector memory CD45RA+ cells. The sequencing sample was made of naive CD8+ T cells sorted from blood. The receptors originated from a man between 18 and 35 years old in good health.

V gene TRBV29-1 combines with J gene TRBJ2-7; the D is unclear. Between the trimmed V and J ends, which lost 4 bases and 6 bases, there was a span of 4 bases. Per the germline V gene, CDR1 is SQVTM and CDR2 is ANQGSEA. This CDR3 is 9 amino acids long. CDR3 region: CSVGCEQYF. The CDR3 DNA reads TGCAGCGTTGGGTGCGAGCAGTACTTC.

In this sample, this clone turned up once. The V and J genes are TRBV2 and TRBJ2-7; TRBD1 aligns across 10 bases. The CDR3 is 14 amino acids. V trimming: 4 bases; J trimming: 5 bases; junction bases outside the gene matches: 5. Germline V gene sequence: CDR1 SNHLY, CDR2 FYNNEI. CDR3: CASSGGQGYDEQYF. In DNA, the CDR3 is TGTGCCAGCAGTGGGGGACAGGGGTACGACGAGCAGTACTTC.

This rearrangement joins TRBV9 to TRBJ2-6; D not resolved. The CDR3 sequence is 17 residues long. Per germline, CDR1 SGDLS and CDR2 YYNGEE. Deletions cut 0 bases from V and 2 bases from J, with 12 bases between. The CDR3 protein is CASSVAEVGAGANVLTF. Written as DNA, the CDR3 is TGTGCCAGCAGCGTAGCTGAGGTAGGCGCTGGGGCCAACGTCCTGACTTTC. Using reference TRBV9 and TRBJ2-6 for the parts outside the CDR3, the full variable domain is DSGVTQTPKHLITATGQRVTLRCSPRSGDLSVYWYQQSLDQGLQFLIQYYNGEERAKGNILERFSAQQFPDLHSELNLSSLELGDSALYFCASSVAEVGAGANVLTFGAGSRLTVL.

This chain joins TRBV4-1 and TRBJ2-3, with a possible D match to TRBD2 (5 bases). Looked up from germline, CDR1 is MGHRA and CDR2 is YSYEKL. The CDR3 has 15 amino acids. Trimming pared 0 bases from V and 4 bases from J, leaving 11 bases between. CDR3 region: CASSQDLGVADTQYF. As DNA, the CDR3 is TGCGCCAGCAGCCAAGATCTCGGGGTAGCAGATACGCAGTATTTT.

In DNA, the CDR3 is TGTGCCAGCAGTCCCTGGGTAAAAGATGAGCAGTTCTTC. It codes for CASSPWVKDEQFF. This sequence joins TRBV6-5 and TRBJ2-1; D is unresolved. The CDR3 totals 13 residues. Between the trimmed V and J ends, which lost 5 bases and 8 bases, there was a span of 13 bases. The germline CDR1 and CDR2 sequences are MNHEY and SVGAGI.

The gene calls are TRBV5-6 and TRBJ2-7, with a weak D call TRBD1 (5 bases). The germline V gene encodes CDR1 SGHDT and CDR2 YYEEEE. The V gene lost 4 bases and the J gene lost 2 bases, with 13 bases spanning the gap. The CDR3 runs to 14 residues. The CDR3 DNA is TGTGCCAGCAGCACCAGGGCCACAGCCTACGAGCAGTACTTC. It translates to CASSTRATAYEQYF.

V gene TRBV6-6 combines with J gene TRBJ2-3; no definite D call. Trimming removed 6 bases at V and 5 bases at J, with 18 bases between. The V gene's germline CDR1 is MNHNY and CDR2 SVGAGI (reference sequence). CDR3 length: 15 amino acids. CDR3 in DNA: TGTGCCAGCAGGGGATGGACGGAGCAAGGAGATACGCAGTATTTT. Its translation is CASRGWTEQGDTQYF.

Written as DNA, the CDR3 is TGTGCCTGGAGTGATCCAGCCTCACCTCTTCACTATGGCTACACCTTC. Amino acids: CAWSDPASPLHYGYTF. This sequence joins TRBV30 and TRBJ1-2; D is unclear. Trimming removed 1 base at V and 3 bases at J, with 18 bases between. This CDR3 is 16 amino acids long. Germline values: CDR1 GTSNPN, CDR2 SVGIG (reference sequence). The variable domain in full, completed from reference TRBV30 and TRBJ1-2, reads SQTIHQWPATLVQPVGSPLSLECTVEGTSNPNLYWYRQAAGRGLQLLFYSVGIGQISSEVPQNLSASRPQDRQFILSSKKLLLSDSGFYLCAWSDPASPLHYGYTFGSGTRLTVV.

This clone occurred once. The CDR3 protein is CSASLIHEQFF. The DNA of the CDR3 is TGCAGTGCTTCTCTTATCCATGAGCAGTTCTTC. The rearrangement joins TRBV20-1 to TRBJ2-1; D is undetermined. V was pared by 5 bases and J by 8 bases, with 10 bases between. This CDR3 is 11 amino acids long. The V gene's germline CDR1 is DFQATT and CDR2 SNEGSKA (reference sequence).

The chain employs TRBV7-6 and TRBJ2-7; 7 nucleotides line up with TRBD2. This CDR3 is 16 amino acids long. The germline V gene encodes CDR1 SGHVS and CDR2 FNYEAQ. V trimming: 1 base; J trimming: 3 bases; junction bases outside the gene matches: 9. The CDR3 bases are TGTGCCAGCAGCTTAGAAGCGGGGACTCCGGGCTACGAGCAGTACTTC. Residues: CASSLEAGTPGYEQYF.

The gene calls are TRBV7-9 and TRBJ1-4; the match to TRBD1 covers 7 bases. J gave up 8 bases and V 4 bases, and 4 bases lay outside the gene matches. The CDR3 sequence is 13 residues long. Germline V gene lookup returns CDR1 SEHNR and CDR2 FQNEAQ (reference sequence). The CDR3 DNA follows: TGTGCCAGCAGCTCCGGGACAGACGAAAAACTGTTTTTT. Amino acid sequence: CASSSGTDEKLFF.

Of note for this clone: Other nucleotide sequences in the sample specify the same CDR3. The chain carries TRBV5-1 and TRBJ1-1, with D possibly matching TRBD1 (5 bases). V was trimmed by 4 bases and J by 4 bases, leaving 11 bases between them. CDR1 and CDR2 from the germline V gene are SGHRS and YFSETQ. The CDR3 covers 13 residues. Written as DNA, the CDR3 is TGCGCCAGCAGCCCCGGGGGGAGCACTGAAGCTTTCTTT. This gives the protein CASSPGGSTEAFF.

The V gene is TRBV15, the J gene TRBJ2-7; either TRBD1 or TRBD2 may supply D (5 bases each). V was clipped by 3 bases and J by 7 bases, with 16 bases between them. In germline, CDR1 is LNHNV, CDR2 YYDKDF (reference sequence). CDR3 length: 14 residues. CDR3 protein: CATSSGEGPWEQYF. In nucleotides, the CDR3 is TGTGCCACCAGCAGTGGCGAGGGGCCTTGGGAGCAGTACTTC.

The chain employs TRBV6-4 and TRBJ2-7, with D unresolved. The ends were cut back, 3 bases at V and 0 bases at J, with 6 bases in the middle. This CDR3 has 13 amino acids. Germline CDR1 MRHNA, CDR2 SNTAGT. The CDR3 nucleotides read TGTGCCAGCAGTGAGCAGCGCTCCTACGAGCAGTACTTC. This translates into CASSEQRSYEQYF.

The CDR3 DNA reads as TGTGCCAGCTGCGCCGGGACTAGCGGGTATCAAGAGACCCAGTACTTC. This gives the protein CASCAGTSGYQETQYF. The V gene is TRBV5-6, the J gene TRBJ2-5; 12 bases match TRBD2. Germline assignment: CDR1 SGHDT and CDR2 YYEEEE. With V trimmed by 7 bases and J by 2 bases, 9 bases remained unmatched. This CDR3 has 16 amino acids.

The chain combines TRBV7-9 with TRBJ2-1; D gene ambiguous. The CDR3 covers 14 residues. V dropped 1 base and J dropped 9 bases, with 13 bases sitting between them. CDR1 is SEHNR and CDR2 is FQNEAQ in the germline V gene (reference sequence). CDR3 in amino acids: CASSLVTTLVEQFF. CDR3 in DNA: TGTGCCAGCAGCTTAGTCACTACCCTCGTTGAGCAGTTCTTC.